The 18 T cell receptor beta chains reported below all come from one sample, sequenced in a study of blood T cell repertoires in COVID-19. TCRdb keeps only in-frame clones here, not all; method: immunoSEQ multiplex PCR. This table holds 310,000 or so clones, roughly 86% found once. Sequencing was performed on PBMCs or T cells enriched from blood (not recorded which). Receptors were obtained from a woman between 18 and 30 years old who had recovered from COVID-19.

The chain carries TRBV4-3 and TRBJ2-3; 7 positions match TRBD1. This CDR3 is 16 amino acids long. CDR1 is LGHNA, CDR2 YSLEER, per germline. V lost 1 base to trimming and J lost 5 bases; unmatched junction nucleotides: 9. CDR3 amino acids: CASSQGLGGLEDTQYF. The CDR3 nucleotides read TGCGCCAGCAGCCAAGGGTTAGGGGGCCTAGAAGATACGCAGTATTTT.

The rearrangement links TRBV24-1 to TRBJ2-1; tentatively, D is TRBD1 (5 bases). The CDR3 extends over 18 amino acids. Trimming took off 3 bases at V and 4 bases at J, with 21 bases between the two ends. The V gene's germline CDR1 is KGHDR and CDR2 SFDVKD. For the CDR3, the DNA is TGTGCCACCAGTGATACCATTGCAGGGAAGGATCGGTACAATGAGCAGTTCTTC. This sequence encodes CATSDTIAGKDRYNEQFF.

V gene TRBV6-5 combines with J gene TRBJ2-2, with a tentative D call TRBD2 (6 bases). This CDR3 has 13 amino acids. V was pared by 6 bases and J by 8 bases, with 13 bases between. The germline gives CDR1 MNHEY, CDR2 SVGAGI. CDR3 region: CASSGTARGELFF. CDR3 DNA: TGTGCCAGCAGCGGGACTGCCCGGGGGGAGCTGTTTTTT.

CDR3 bases: TGTGCCAGCAGTAAGACGACAGAGCCAGGCCGTGAGCAGTTCTTC. Its translation is CASSKTTEPGREQFF. The chain couples TRBV6-5 to TRBJ2-1, with D possibly matching TRBD1 (5 bases). Germline CDR1 reads MNHEY; CDR2 reads SVGAGI. V lost 5 bases and J lost 9, with 20 bases in between. This CDR3 is built from 15 residues.

J is TRBJ1-2 and V is TRBV15, with TRBD1 matching 8 bases. The V gene's germline CDR1 is LNHNV and CDR2 YYDKDF (reference sequence). The CDR3 spans 15 residues. With V trimmed by 0 bases and J by 6 bases, 6 bases remained unmatched. CDR3 residues: CATSRDRGQENGYTF. The CDR3 nucleotides are TGTGCCACCAGCAGAGACAGGGGACAGGAGAATGGCTACACCTTC.

The rearrangement links TRBV18 to TRBJ1-5; D perhaps matches TRBD1 (6 bases). Germline CDR1 and CDR2: KGHSH and LQKENI. This CDR3 region has 14 residues. Between the trimmed V and J ends, which lost 3 bases and 8 bases, there was a span of 14 bases. The CDR3 DNA sequence: TGTGCCAGCTCACCCTCAGGGGTTTTTAAGCCCCAGCATTTT. The encoded protein is CASSPSGVFKPQHF.

V gene TRBV30 combines with J gene TRBJ1-5; D is perhaps TRBD1 (6 bases). The CDR3 totals 16 residues. The V end was cut by 0 bases, the J end by 6 bases, with 18 bases between. The V gene's germline CDR1 is GTSNPN and CDR2 SVGIG (reference sequence). The CDR3 loop reads CAWSVPGGANSQPQHF. The CDR3 DNA sequence: TGTGCCTGGAGTGTACCGGGGGGCGCGAATAGTCAGCCCCAGCATTTT.

The chain joins TRBV7-8 to TRBJ2-3; TRBD2 matches 7 bases. The CDR3 is 16 residues long. The germline gives CDR1 SGHVS, CDR2 FQNEAQ. V shed 2 bases, J shed 2 bases, and the junction held 7 bases outside the gene matches. CDR3: CASSLPTSAYTDTQYF. The CDR3 DNA is TGTGCCAGCAGCTTACCCACTAGCGCCTACACAGATACGCAGTATTTT.

The CDR3 bases are TGTGCCAGCAGCTCAGACGGGAACTATGGCTACACCTTC. Amino acids: CASSSDGNYGYTF. V and J are TRBV12-3 or TRBV12-4 and TRBJ1-2, with unresolved D. This CDR3 region has 13 residues. Trimming shortened V by 6 bases and J by 2 bases, and 10 bases separated the two germline ends.

The J gene is TRBJ2-3, the V gene TRBV5-1; 9 bases agree with TRBD2. Germline V CDR1 and CDR2: SGHRS, YFSETQ. The CDR3 has 17 amino acids. V shed 4 bases, J shed 6 bases, and the junction held 15 bases outside the gene matches. The chain's CDR3 is CASSPTRAGGQGDTQYF. CDR3 DNA: TGCGCCAGCAGCCCCACGCGAGCGGGGGGCCAAGGGGATACGCAGTATTTT.

The chain has TRBV5-1 and TRBJ2-2, with 8 bases identical to TRBD2. The germline CDR1 and CDR2 sequences are SGHRS and YFSETQ. The V segment lost 4 bases and the J segment 0 bases; nucleotides outside the gene matches: 5. The CDR3 runs to 16 residues. The CDR3, as DNA: TGCGCCAGCAGCAGAGCGGGGGCGTCGAACACCGGGGAGCTGTTTTTT. Protein: CASSRAGASNTGELFF.

As concerns this clone: Distinct nucleotide sequences in the sample also encode this CDR3. CDR3 region: CASSQRTGVYGYTF. The CDR3 coding sequence is TGTGCCAGCAGCCAACGGACAGGGGTCTATGGCTACACCTTC. J is TRBJ1-2 and V is TRBV3-1 (or the pseudogene TRBV3-2), with 9 bases aligning to TRBD1. Looked up from germline, CDR1 is LGHDT and CDR2 is YNNKEL (reference sequence). V shed 2 bases and J 4 bases; nucleotides not matched to a gene: 2. This CDR3 comprises 14 residues.

V and J are TRBV7-2 and TRBJ2-6, with D maybe TRBD1 (5 bases). V gave up 4 bases and J gave up 0 bases, with 13 bases separating them. The CDR3 consists of 17 residues. Germline assignment: CDR1 SGHTA and CDR2 FQGNSA. CDR3 region: CASSSQAQGSGANVLTF. The CDR3 DNA sequence: TGTGCCAGCAGCTCGCAGGCTCAGGGCTCTGGGGCCAACGTCCTGACTTTC.

The chain joins TRBV5-1 to TRBJ1-3, with D unresolved. The length of the CDR3 is 15 residues. Trimming left V 2 bases short and J 2 bases short, with 11 bases between. Germline V gene data show CDR1 as SGHRS and CDR2 as YFSETQ. This CDR3 reads CASSFDAGTGNTIYF. CDR3 nucleotides: TGCGCCAGCAGCTTTGACGCGGGGACTGGAAACACCATATATTTT.

A few counts support this clone. The rearrangement uses TRBV15 and TRBJ2-1, with TRBD2 as a possible D gene (6 bases). The CDR3 covers 17 residues. The V gene lost 1 base and the J gene lost 3 bases, with 16 bases spanning the gap. Germline V CDR1 and CDR2: LNHNV, YYDKDF (reference sequence). DNA for the CDR3: TGTGCCACCAGCAGAGCCCGCGGGGCAGAAAGCTACAATGAGCAGTTCTTC. This encodes CATSRARGAESYNEQFF. Full variable domain (rest looked up from reference TRBV15 and TRBJ2-1): DAMVIQNPRYQVTQFGKPVTLSCSQTLNHNVMYWYQQKSSQAPKLLFHYYDKDFNNEADTPDNFQSRRPNTSFCFLDIRSPGLGDTAMYLCATSRARGAESYNEQFFGPGTRLTVL.

The V and J genes are TRBV28 and TRBJ2-7; TRBD1 is a possible D gene (6 bases). CDR1 is MDHEN and CDR2 is SYDVKM in the germline V gene. CDR3 length equals 14 residues. V was shortened by 4 bases and J by 6 bases, with 16 bases between the two germline ends. The CDR3 loop reads CASSSRQERSEQYF. The CDR3 DNA reads as TGTGCCAGCAGTTCCCGACAGGAACGAAGCGAGCAGTACTTC.

The rearrangement links TRBV4-2 to TRBJ2-1; 7 positions agree with TRBD2. This CDR3 contains 15 residues. Germline CDR1 and CDR2: LGHNA and YNFKEQ. After removal of 8 bases from V and 5 bases from J, the junction contained 12 bases not matched to a gene. This CDR3 is CASLAVGGTNNEQFF. The CDR3 coding sequence is TGTGCCAGCCTGGCCGTGGGGGGGACCAACAATGAGCAGTTCTTC.

For the CDR3, the DNA is TGTGCCACCAGTGTCCCGGGTAAGGACACTGAAGCTTTCTTT. Its translation is CATSVPGKDTEAFF. This chain joins TRBV24-1 and TRBJ1-1; no clear D gene. Per the germline V gene, CDR1 is KGHDR and CDR2 is SFDVKD. This CDR3 region has 14 residues. V was shortened by 5 bases and J by 3 bases, with 12 bases between the two germline ends.